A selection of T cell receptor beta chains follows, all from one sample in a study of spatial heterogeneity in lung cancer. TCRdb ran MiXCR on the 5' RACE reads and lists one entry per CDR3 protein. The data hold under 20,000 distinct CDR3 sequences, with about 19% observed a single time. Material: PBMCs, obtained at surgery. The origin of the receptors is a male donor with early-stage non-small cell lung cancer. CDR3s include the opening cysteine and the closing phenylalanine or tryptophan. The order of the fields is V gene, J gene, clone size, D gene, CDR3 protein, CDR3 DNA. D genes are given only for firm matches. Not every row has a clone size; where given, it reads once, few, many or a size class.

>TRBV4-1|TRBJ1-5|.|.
CASSQEQVGRVNQPQHF
TGCGCCAGCAGCCAAGAACAGGTGGGCAGAGTTAATCAGCCCCAGCATTTT
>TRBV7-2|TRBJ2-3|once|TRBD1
CASSPVGTGVTDTQYF
TGTGCCAGCAGCCCAGTCGGGACAGGGGTAACAGATACGCAGTATTTT
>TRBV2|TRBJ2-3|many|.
CASGRGLHTDTQYF
TGTGCCAGCGGAAGAGGACTACACACAGATACGCAGTATTTT
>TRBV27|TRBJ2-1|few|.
CASRKGGGGIYNEQFF
TGTGCCAGCAGAAAGGGGGGGGGAGGAATCTACAATGAGCAGTTCTTC
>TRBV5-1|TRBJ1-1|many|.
CASSLTDSLNTEAFF
TGCGCCAGCAGCCTTACGGACAGCTTAAACACTGAAGCTTTCTTT
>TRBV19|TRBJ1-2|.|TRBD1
CASSIYSGQGWERGYTF
TGTGCCAGTAGTATCTACTCGGGACAGGGTTGGGAACGTGGCTACACCTTC
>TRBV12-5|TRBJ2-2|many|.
CASGLGPGELFF
TGTGCTAGTGGTTTGGGGCCTGGGGAGCTGTTTTTT
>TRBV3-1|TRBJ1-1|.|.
CASSQGGGREGKAFF
TGTGCCAGCAGCCAAGGGGGAGGGCGTGAGGGTAAAGCTTTCTTT
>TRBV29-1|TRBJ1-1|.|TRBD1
CSAGGDRSNTEAFF
TGCAGCGCCGGGGGGGACAGAAGTAACACTGAAGCTTTCTTT
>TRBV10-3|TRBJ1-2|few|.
CAITLDREGGYTF
TGTGCCATCACCTTGGACAGAGAGGGTGGCTACACCTTC
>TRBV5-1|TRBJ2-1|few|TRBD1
CASSLGQGGREQFF
TGCGCCAGCAGCTTGGGACAGGGGGGGCGTGAGCAGTTCTTC
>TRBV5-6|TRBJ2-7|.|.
CASTAGNSYEQYF
TGTGCCAGCACGGCAGGGAACTCCTACGAGCAGTACTTC
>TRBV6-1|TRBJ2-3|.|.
CASSEAGGAGTDTQYF
TGTGCCAGCAGTGAAGCAGGAGGGGCTGGCACAGATACGCAGTATTTT
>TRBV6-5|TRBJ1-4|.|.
CASSYNRALTNEKLFF
TGTGCCAGCAGTTACAACAGGGCGTTGACTAATGAAAAACTGTTTTTT
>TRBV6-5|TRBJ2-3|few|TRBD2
CASGTGGGIRTMGAQYF
TGTGCCAGCGGGACTGGCGGGGGTATTCGGACAATGGGAGCGCAGTATTTT
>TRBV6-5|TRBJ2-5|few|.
CASSYRSGTQYF
TGTGCCAGCAGTTACCGAAGCGGGACCCAGTACTTC
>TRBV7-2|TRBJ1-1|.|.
CASSLKGGFTEAFF
TGTGCCAGCAGCTTAAAAGGGGGTTTCACTGAAGCTTTCTTT
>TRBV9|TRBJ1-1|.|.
CASSAAGVGGTEAFF
TGTGCCAGCAGCGCGGCAGGCGTGGGGGGAACTGAAGCTTTCTTT
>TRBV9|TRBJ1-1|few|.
CASSQSSRGNTEAFF
TGTGCCAGCAGCCAAAGTAGTCGGGGAAACACTGAAGCTTTCTTT
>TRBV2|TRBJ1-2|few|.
CASSERDNYGYTF
TGTGCCAGCAGTGAAAGGGACAACTATGGCTACACCTTC
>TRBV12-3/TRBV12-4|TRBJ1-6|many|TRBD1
CASSRGYSYNSPLHF
TGTGCCAGCAGCAGGGGGTACTCCTATAATTCACCCCTCCACTTT
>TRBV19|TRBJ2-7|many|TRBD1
CASSFFQGARNEQYF
TGTGCCAGTAGTTTTTTCCAGGGGGCGCGAAACGAGCAGTACTTC
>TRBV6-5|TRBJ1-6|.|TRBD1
CASSFRGRDSPLHF
TGTGCCAGCAGCTTCAGGGGGCGGGATTCACCCCTCCACTTT
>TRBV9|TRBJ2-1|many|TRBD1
CASSTGTVKSNEQFF
TGTGCCAGCAGCACCGGGACAGTAAAAAGCAATGAGCAGTTCTTC
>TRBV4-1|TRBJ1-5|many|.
CASSPYEQVSNQPQHF
TGCGCCAGCAGCCCGTACGAACAGGTTAGCAATCAGCCCCAGCATTTT
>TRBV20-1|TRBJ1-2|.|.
CSANRGWGNYGYTF
TGCAGTGCGAATCGCGGGTGGGGAAACTATGGCTACACCTTC